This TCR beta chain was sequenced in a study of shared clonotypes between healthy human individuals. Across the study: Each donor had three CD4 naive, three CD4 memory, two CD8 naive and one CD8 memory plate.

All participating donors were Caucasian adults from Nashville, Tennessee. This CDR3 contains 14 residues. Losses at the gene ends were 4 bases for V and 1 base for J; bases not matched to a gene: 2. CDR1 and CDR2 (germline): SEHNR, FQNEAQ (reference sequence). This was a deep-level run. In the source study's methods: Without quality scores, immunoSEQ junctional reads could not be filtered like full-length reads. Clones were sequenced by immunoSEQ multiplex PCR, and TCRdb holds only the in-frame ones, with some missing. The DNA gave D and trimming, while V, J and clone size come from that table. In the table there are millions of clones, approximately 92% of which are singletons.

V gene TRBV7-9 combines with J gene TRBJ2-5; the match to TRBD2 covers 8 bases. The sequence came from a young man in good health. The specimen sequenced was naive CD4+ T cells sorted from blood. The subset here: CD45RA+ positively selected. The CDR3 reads CASSSAGVQETQYF. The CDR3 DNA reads TGTGCCAGCAGCTCAGCGGGGGTCCAAGAGACCCAGTACTTC.